This entry lists 22 T cell receptor beta chains sequenced from one sample in a study of shared clonotypes between healthy human individuals. Some clones are missing from TCRdb's copy, which holds only in-frame ones; the method was immunoSEQ multiplex PCR. The sample has roughly 400,000 clones; about 96% are singletons. Material: memory CD8+ T cells sorted from blood. Subset described: CD45RO+ cells pooled with CCR7-negative TemRA cells. The receptors shown here come from a man aged 25 to 45 in good health.

The chain uses TRBV5-1 and TRBJ2-3, with D perhaps TRBD1 (5 bases). V lost 2 bases and J 2 bases, leaving 9 bases between the germline ends. The CDR3 is made up of 14 amino acids. Germline values: CDR1 SGHRS, CDR2 YFSETQ. The CDR3 DNA reads as TGCGCCAGCAGCTTAATGACAGCCACAGATACGCAGTATTTT. It encodes CASSLMTATDTQYF.

The genes are TRBV5-4 and TRBJ2-5; 8 bases align to TRBD2. Germline CDR1 and CDR2: SGHNT and YYREEE (reference sequence). Trimming at V came to 4 bases and at J to 4 bases, leaving 12 bases not matched to a gene. The CDR3 extends over 16 amino acids. The CDR3, as DNA: TGTGCCAGCAGCCTCCAAACGGGAGGGCCTTTAGAGACCCAGTACTTC. It encodes CASSLQTGGPLETQYF.

The chain joins TRBV5-6 to TRBJ2-1; no firm D call. Trimming shortened V by 0 bases and J by 3 bases, and 1 base separated the two germline ends. The CDR3 length is 12 residues. The germline CDR1 and CDR2 sequences are SGHDT and YYEEEE. CDR3: CASSLVYNEQFF. DNA for the CDR3: TGTGCCAGCAGCTTGGTCTACAATGAGCAGTTCTTC.

This chain links TRBV28 with TRBJ1-5; tentatively, D is TRBD1 (5 bases). CDR1 is MDHEN, CDR2 SYDVKM, per germline. This CDR3 has 14 residues. The ends were cut back, 3 bases at V and 7 bases at J, with 13 bases in the middle. This chain's CDR3 is CASSFSGARQPQHF. The CDR3 bases are TGTGCCAGCAGTTTTAGCGGGGCCAGGCAGCCCCAGCATTTT. The full variable domain, in which reference TRBV28 and TRBJ1-5 provide the parts outside the CDR3, is DVKVTQSSRYLVKRTGEKVFLECVQDMDHENMFWYRQDPGLGLRLIYFSYDVKMKEKGDIPEGYSVSREKKERFSLILESASTNQTSMYLCASSFSGARQPQHFGDGTRLSIL.

The chain uses TRBV5-6 and TRBJ2-5, with 7 bases matching TRBD1. The V gene end was trimmed by 0 bases and the J gene end by 4 bases; junction bases not matched to a gene: 9. CDR3 length: 16 residues. Germline values: CDR1 SGHDT, CDR2 YYEEEE. This chain's CDR3 is CASSLVRGGETETQYF. In nucleotides, the CDR3 is TGTGCCAGCAGCTTGGTTCGAGGGGGCGAGACAGAGACCCAGTACTTC.

This chain joins TRBV2 and TRBJ2-3; D is possibly TRBD1 (8 bases). This CDR3 is built from 16 residues. From germline, CDR1 is SNHLY and CDR2 FYNNEI. V was trimmed by 6 bases and J by 3 bases, leaving 19 bases between them. The CDR3, as DNA: TGTGCCAGCAGGGACAGCACAGGGGGAGGGACAGATACGCAGTATTTT. It encodes CASRDSTGGGTDTQYF.

Turning to this clone: Other DNA sequences in this specimen translate into the identical CDR3. CDR3 sequence (DNA): TGTGCCAGCAGTTACGGAGGCTCCTACGAGCAGTACTTC. This gives the protein CASSYGGSYEQYF. V gene TRBV6-5 combines with J gene TRBJ2-7; possibly TRBD2 for D (5 bases). Trimming left V 2 bases short and J 0 bases short, with 5 bases between. Per the germline V gene, CDR1 is MNHEY and CDR2 is SVGAGI. CDR3 length: 13 amino acids.

This chain uses TRBV21-1 with TRBJ2-3; the table's TRBD2 call for D was not verified on the DNA. TRBV21-1 counts as a pseudogene. This CDR3 is built from 19 residues. The CDR3 sequence: CASSKAGLAGGRRTDTQYF. The CDR3 DNA is TGTGCCAGCAGCAAAGCGGGGCTAGCGGGAGGTAGGAGAACAGATACGCAGTATTTT.

This sequence joins TRBV25-1 and TRBJ2-7; D is perhaps TRBD2 (5 bases). CDR1 is MGHDK and CDR2 is SYGVNS in the germline V gene. The CDR3 has 14 residues. V lost 6 bases and J lost 1, with 13 bases in between. CDR3 region: CASSRTGGSYEQYF. In DNA form, the CDR3 reads TGTGCCAGCAGCCGGACGGGCGGGTCCTACGAGCAGTACTTC.

The chain links TRBV4-1 to TRBJ1-4; TRBD1 matches 7 bases. Germline V lookup: CDR1 MGHRA, CDR2 YSYEKL. Losses at the gene ends were 4 bases for V and 3 bases for J; bases not matched to a gene: 5. The CDR3 spans 15 residues. CDR3 sequence: CASSREGAANEKLFF. CDR3 nucleotide sequence: TGCGCCAGCAGCCGAGAGGGGGCCGCTAATGAAAAACTGTTTTTT.

The V gene is TRBV13, the J gene TRBJ1-2; D remains ambiguous. Germline-derived CDR1 and CDR2 are PRHDT and FYEKMQ (reference sequence). Trimming pared 1 base from V and 1 base from J, leaving 4 bases between. This CDR3 contains 13 residues. The CDR3 region is CASSLDNNYGYTF. CDR3 DNA: TGTGCCAGCAGCTTAGACAATAACTATGGCTACACCTTC.

The genes are TRBV5-1 and TRBJ2-3; 8 bases are a match to TRBD2. Losses at the gene ends were 4 bases for V and 2 bases for J; bases not matched to a gene: 12. The CDR3 is 17 amino acids. Germline CDR1 SGHRS, CDR2 YFSETQ. In DNA, the CDR3 is TGCGCCAGCAGCCGACTAGCGCCGCAGGCCACCACAGATACGCAGTATTTT. Translating gives CASSRLAPQATTDTQYF.

The V gene is TRBV7-2, the J gene TRBJ1-2; the match to TRBD1 covers 11 bases. This CDR3 is 15 amino acids long. Germline V lookup: CDR1 SGHTA, CDR2 FQGNSA. V was clipped by 5 bases and J by 2 bases; unmatched bases: 4. DNA for the CDR3: TGTGCCAGCAGCCCGCGGACAGGGGGCAACTATGGCTACACCTTC. Protein product: CASSPRTGGNYGYTF.

The J gene is TRBJ2-7, the V gene TRBV5-4, with D tentatively TRBD2 (5 bases). The V gene lost 4 bases and the J gene lost 0 bases, with 11 bases spanning the gap. Germline V gene data show CDR1 as SGHNT and CDR2 as YYREEE (reference sequence). The CDR3 runs to 14 residues. This chain's CDR3 is CASSLSVSSYEQYF. CDR3 in DNA: TGTGCCAGCAGCCTTAGCGTGAGCTCCTACGAGCAGTACTTC.

This clone was found once. The chain couples TRBV5-1 to TRBJ2-5; 10 bases match TRBD2. Germline trimming cut 3 bases from V and 4 bases from J; bases unmatched to any gene: 0. Germline assignment: CDR1 SGHRS and CDR2 YFSETQ. This CDR3 comprises 13 residues. The DNA for the CDR3 is TGCGCCAGCAGCTCTAGCGGGAGAGAGACCCAGTACTTC. Translating it yields CASSSSGRETQYF. Together with reference TRBV5-1 and TRBJ2-5, the CDR3 gives the full variable domain: KAGVTQTPRYLIKTRGQQVTLSCSPISGHRSVSWYQQTPGQGLQFLFEYFSETQRNKGNFPGRFSGRQFSNSRSEMNVSTLELGDSALYLCASSSSGRETQYFGPGTRLLVL.

The rearrangement joins TRBV5-1 to TRBJ2-7; D ambiguous. The CDR3 extends over 15 amino acids. The germline V gene encodes CDR1 SGHRS and CDR2 YFSETQ. V lost 7 bases, J lost 3 bases, and 20 bases lay in between. This CDR3 reads CASRQVVGLYYEQYF. The CDR3, as DNA: TGCGCCAGCCGCCAAGTGGTCGGCCTCTACTACGAGCAGTACTTC.

This chain joins TRBV10-3 and TRBJ2-1; TRBD1 might be the D (6 bases). V gave up 3 bases and J gave up 8 bases, with 11 bases separating them. Germline CDR1 ENHRY, CDR2 SYGVKD. This CDR3 spans 13 amino acids. The CDR3 loop is CAISEQGGDEQFF. Written as DNA, the CDR3 is TGTGCCATCAGTGAACAGGGTGGCGATGAGCAGTTCTTC.

This chain connects TRBV7-9 to TRBJ2-3; 8 positions match TRBD2. Germline V CDR1 and CDR2: SEHNR, FQNEAQ (reference sequence). Trimming took 5 bases from V and 2 from J; bases not matched to a gene: 6. This CDR3 is 15 amino acids long. This chain's CDR3 is CASSVTSGHTDTQYF. The CDR3 DNA sequence: TGTGCCAGCAGCGTCACTAGCGGACACACAGATACGCAGTATTTT.

The chain uses TRBV28 and TRBJ2-5; D remains unclear. Trimming cost V 6 bases and J 1 base, with 12 bases left between them. The CDR3 contains 14 residues. Germline CDR1 is MDHEN and CDR2 is SYDVKM. DNA of the CDR3: TGTGCCAGCAGACGCGGACCGATCCAAGAGACCCAGTACTTC. This gives the protein CASRRGPIQETQYF.

V gene TRBV10-1 combines with J gene TRBJ2-7, with TRBD2 identical over 8 bases. The CDR3 covers 17 residues. Trimming at V came to 2 bases and at J to 6 bases, leaving 15 bases not matched to a gene. Germline CDR1 reads WNHNN; CDR2 reads SYGVQD (reference sequence). In DNA form, the CDR3 reads TGCGCCAGCAGTGAGGCCGGGACTAGTCTTTCTCTCGCCGAGCAGTACTTC. It translates to CASSEAGTSLSLAEQYF.

The chain carries TRBV11-2 and TRBJ2-5; D is undetermined. V was shortened by 1 base and J by 1 base, with 4 bases between the two germline ends. CDR1 is SGHAT, CDR2 FQNNGV, per germline. The CDR3 runs to 13 residues. The CDR3 DNA is TGTGCCAGCAGCTTAGGACTCCAAGAGACCCAGTACTTC. Translating it yields CASSLGLQETQYF.

The rearrangement links TRBV11-3 to TRBJ2-3; perhaps TRBD1 as D (6 bases). This CDR3 contains 12 residues. The ends were cut back, 5 bases at V and 7 bases at J, with 10 bases in the middle. In germline, CDR1 is SGHNT, CDR2 YENEEA. The CDR3 DNA follows: TGTGCCAGCAGCCTCAGGGGACATACGCAGTATTTT. This codes for CASSLRGHTQYF.